This T cell receptor beta chain was obtained from a study of Ad26.COV2.S vaccination and SARS-CoV-2 variants. Study details: As a participant in COV1001, the donor was in the Ad26.COV2.S trial arm. Intramuscular Ad26.COV2.S doses were given once or twice, 56 days apart.

Assay used: immunoSEQ multiplex PCR; TCRdb lists only in-frame clones, some missing. The sample consists of about 350,000 clones, less than 90% of them appearing once. The germline CDR1 and CDR2 sequences are SEHNR and FQNEAQ (reference sequence). The ends lost 2 bases at V and 1 base at J; junction bases unmatched: 5. The CDR3 has 15 amino acids. Treatment: some 20 received Ad26.COV2.S at low or high dose, single or two shots; about five received placebo; per-sample allocation not given. Samples analyzed were those drawn on day 63 after the first vaccine or placebo injection. The chain joins TRBV7-9 to TRBJ2-7; 7 bases agree with TRBD1. This receptor was identified in a person aged 18 to 59 who received the Ad26.COV2.S COVID-19 vaccine or a placebo. The material was peripheral blood, obtained in a trial of Ad26.COV2.S vaccine versus placebo. The CDR3 region has the DNA TGTGCCAGCAGCTTATATGGGACAGTATCCTACGAGCAGTACTTC. Its translation: CASSLYGTVSYEQYF.